This T cell receptor (beta chain) came from a study of T cell responses to AZD1222 COVID-19 vaccine (dated by TCRdb to the early 2020s). Describing the broader study: A total of roughly 240 trial participants underwent TCR sequencing, of whom 200 to 220 received two doses of AZD1222 and some 26 received two doses of the MenACWY control vaccine. Trial participants were enrolled by age into 18-55, 56-69 and 70-plus year subgroups, with 148, 28 and 57 TCR-sequenced participants respectively.

The sample's time point label, in plain terms: baseline before first vaccination. The label giving this sample's treatment or condition can be read as: meningococcal conjugate vaccine given as trial control. Vaccinee samples came from UK trials COV001 and COV002, including a single-blind randomized controlled phase 2/3 trial of AZD1222 (ChAdOx1 nCoV-19) in healthy adults. For TCRbeta chain sequencing, PBMC samples were collected from trial participants at day 0 and at day 28 after the second dose. The CDR3 has 16 amino acids, counting the end cysteine and phenylalanine. CDR3 DNA is the only sequence kept; it has 48 bases, read in frame from the first base. The germline V gene sets CDR1 to SGHNT and CDR2 to YENEEA. V and J are trimmed by 1 base and 5 bases, and the gene matches miss 6 bases of the junction. Overall study results and their limits: The 56-69-year group was small, and its depth increase did not reach significance, likely because of low power. Most participants were white British and females outnumbered males, and the authors suggested that clonal diversity may have been underestimated. CD4 TCRs associated with the vaccine covered the entire spike protein, and the dominant responses were in regions 160-218 and 743-854. Epitopes outside the regions mutated in the B.1.351 and B.1.1.7 variants were reportedly recognized by nearly half of the unique spike-specific TCRs. Conclusions about previously exposed vaccinees are limited, since just five or six AZD1222 recipients were seropositive for SARS-CoV-2 at baseline. Because no day 14 peak-response samples were available, repertoires were characterized only after the peak T cell response. A significant rise in spike-specific TCR breadth and depth was observed after two AZD1222 doses relative to day 0 and relative to MenACWY recipients.

The CDR3 regions of human TCRbeta chains were analyzed by immunosequencing. In the original analysis: TCRs in the repertoires were matched against a reference library of SARS-CoV-2-specific TCRs that had been generated with the MIRA antigen-specificity platform. Breadth was defined as the fraction of unique TCRs that were SARS-CoV-2-associated, and depth was defined as the fraction of total T cells that were SARS-CoV-2-associated. Using the MIRA data, each spike-specific TCR was assigned both to the spike region to which the TCR was reactive and to a CD4 or CD8 class. Log10-transformed breadth and depth values were compared by one-way ANOVA with Sidak's multiple comparisons tests. TCRdb limited this immuneACCESS table to in-frame rearrangements with V and J called. A share of clones is missing; checked studies link under half to unresolved V genes, and the rest is unexplained. D and trimming were read from the DNA, whereas the V and J calls and clone size are those reported in that table. This sample lists some 130,000 clones; 88% were detected once. Of the sample, 18% is held by the ten largest clones.

This clone has more than one count but fewer than ten. Its antigen is unknown. Base qualities are missing; no much larger clone stands one base away. The specimen was peripheral blood, collected on day 0 of MenACWY control vaccination. The chain employs TRBV11-3 and TRBJ2-1; 9 nucleotides in the junction match TRBD1. This TCR came from an adult in good health. The bases are TGTGCCAGCAGCTTAGGACCGGGACAGGGTGACAATGAGCAGTTCTTC. This sequence encodes CASSLGPGQGDNEQFF.